The 24 T cell receptor beta chains reported below all come from one sample, sequenced in a study of cytomegalovirus exposure and HLA in healthy donors. Here immunoSEQ multiplex PCR was the method, and the copy in TCRdb shows in-frame clones only, minus some. The sample shows 250,000 or so clones, 85% to 90% of them seen only once. The specimen was PBMCs. The receptors were sampled from a woman aged 18-29 years in good health and CMV-seronegative.

The V gene is TRBV4-1, the J gene TRBJ2-5; TRBD1 aligns across 9 bases. V was clipped by 2 bases and J by 5 bases; unmatched bases: 3. CDR3 length: 14 residues. Germline V CDR1 and CDR2: MGHRA, YSYEKL. CDR3 sequence (DNA): TGCGCCAGCAGCCAACCGACAGGGGGGGAGACCCAGTACTTC. This codes for CASSQPTGGETQYF.

This chain uses TRBV27 with TRBJ2-6, with TRBD1 identical over 9 bases. The CDR3 sequence is 19 residues long. V shed 5 bases, J shed 2 bases, and the junction held 13 bases outside the gene matches. The germline CDR1 and CDR2 sequences are MNHEY and SMNVEV (reference sequence). The CDR3 DNA sequence: TGTGCCAGCAGTCGCGATTCCGGGACAGGGAACCCTGGGGCCAACGTCCTGACTTTC. Its translation: CASSRDSGTGNPGANVLTF.

The rearrangement joins TRBV10-2 to TRBJ1-1; D is unresolved. Trimming removed 5 bases from V and 6 bases from J, with 7 bases in between. This CDR3 has 11 amino acids. The V gene's germline CDR1 is WSHSY and CDR2 SAAADI. This chain's CDR3 is CASSSRSEAFF. As DNA, the CDR3 is TGCGCCAGCAGTTCACGGTCTGAAGCTTTCTTT.

The chain joins TRBV7-6 to TRBJ1-2; TRBD1 is a possible D gene (5 bases). V lost 2 bases and J 1 base, leaving 8 bases between the germline ends. The CDR3 contains 14 residues. CDR1 and CDR2 (germline): SGHVS, FNYEAQ. The CDR3 is CASSLRGINYGYTF. The CDR3 DNA follows: TGTGCCAGCAGCTTAAGGGGAATTAACTATGGCTACACCTTC.

The chain joins TRBV28 to TRBJ2-2; D possibly corresponds to TRBD1 (5 bases). The germline V gene encodes CDR1 MDHEN and CDR2 SYDVKM. V was pared by 5 bases and J by 5 bases, with 9 bases between. The CDR3 covers 13 residues. CDR3 region: CASSNQGTGELFF. In DNA, the CDR3 is TGTGCCAGCAGTAATCAGGGTACCGGGGAGCTGTTTTTT.

This clone was counted a few times. The chain uses TRBV19 and TRBJ1-6, with 9 bases identical to TRBD1. J lost 9 bases, V lost 3 bases, and 3 bases had no gene match. From germline, CDR1 is LNHDA and CDR2 SQIVND (reference sequence). This CDR3 has 14 residues. The CDR3 DNA sequence: TGTGCCAGTAGTATCGGGACAGGGTCTTCACCCCTCCACTTT. This gives the protein CASSIGTGSSPLHF. The full variable domain, with the rest looked up from reference TRBV19 and TRBJ1-6, is DGGITQSPKYLFRKEGQNVTLSCEQNLNHDAMYWYRQDPGQGLRLIYYSQIVNDFQKGDIAEGYSVSREKKESFPLTVTSAQKNPTAFYLCASSIGTGSSPLHFGNGTRLTVT.

The rearrangement links TRBV6-6 to TRBJ1-1, with a tentative D call TRBD1 (6 bases). Trimming removed 10 bases at V and 4 bases at J, with 16 bases between. The CDR3 has 13 residues. Per the germline V gene, CDR1 is MNHNY and CDR2 is SVGAGI (reference sequence). In DNA form, the CDR3 reads TGTGCCACTTCGGGGGGGCTGAGCACTGAAGCTTTCTTT. It codes for CATSGGLSTEAFF.

V and J are TRBV30 and TRBJ1-5; 11 nucleotides match TRBD1. The CDR3 has 18 residues. V gave up 2 bases and J gave up 0 bases; unmatched junction bases: 9. CDR1 and CDR2 from the germline V gene are GTSNPN and SVGIG (reference sequence). Here the CDR3 DNA reads TGTGCCTGGAGTACCTGGACAGGGGGCAGTTATAGCAATCAGCCCCAGCATTTT. Encoded protein: CAWSTWTGGSYSNQPQHF.

The chain carries TRBV6-1 and TRBJ1-5, with no clear D. This CDR3 region has 13 residues. Germline V gene lookup returns CDR1 MNHNS and CDR2 SASEGT. V was clipped by 0 bases and J by 4 bases, with 4 bases between them. The CDR3: CASSEASNQPQHF. The CDR3 region has the DNA TGTGCCAGCAGTGAAGCCTCGAATCAGCCCCAGCATTTT.

The genes are TRBV4-3 and TRBJ1-5; 8 positions match TRBD1. CDR1 is LGHNA and CDR2 is YSLEER in the germline V gene. The CDR3 runs 16 residues. Trimming cost V 0 bases and J 5 bases; bases outside gene matches: 6. The DNA for the CDR3 is TGCGCCAGCAGCCAAGATTTGACAGGGGATCATCAGCCCCAGCATTTT. As protein: CASSQDLTGDHQPQHF.

About this clone itself: The sample holds other DNA sequences that translate to the same CDR3. In DNA, the CDR3 is TGTGCCAGCTCACCACGAGGGCAAGAGACCCAGTACTTC. Its protein product is CASSPRGQETQYF. The gene calls are TRBV18 and TRBJ2-5, with a possible D match to TRBD2 (5 bases). The CDR3 runs to 13 residues. Trimming removed 1 base from V and 2 bases from J, with 5 bases in between. Germline lookup yields CDR1 KGHSH and CDR2 LQKENI.

The gene calls are TRBV29-1 and TRBJ2-1, with TRBD1 matching 7 bases. CDR1 and CDR2 (germline): SQVTM, ANQGSEA. This CDR3 is built from 13 residues. V lost 7 bases to trimming and J lost 0 bases; unmatched junction nucleotides: 3. The CDR3 region has the DNA TGCAGCGGCCGGGACAGCTCCTACAATGAGCAGTTCTTC. Protein sequence: CSGRDSSYNEQFF.

This clone has just one count. The chain employs TRBV6-6 and TRBJ2-7; TRBD1 matches 8 bases. Per germline, CDR1 MNHNY and CDR2 SVGAGI (reference sequence). Unmatched junction bases numbered 9, after V lost 4 bases and J lost 1 base. The CDR3 length is 16 residues. DNA of the CDR3: TGTGCCAGCAGTTCATACGGGACAGGACTTTCCTACGAGCAGTACTTC. This codes for CASSSYGTGLSYEQYF.

This rearrangement joins TRBV2 to TRBJ2-4; 9 nucleotides agree with TRBD2. V lost 8 bases to trimming and J lost 2 bases; unmatched junction nucleotides: 4. Germline CDR1 SNHLY, CDR2 FYNNEI. This CDR3 region has 14 residues. This chain's CDR3 is CASYSGGTKNIQYF. For the CDR3, the DNA is TGTGCCAGCTACAGCGGGGGGACCAAAAACATTCAGTACTTC.

This clone has a single count. The chain carries TRBV6-5 and TRBJ1-1; D remains unclear. The CDR3 totals 14 residues. Trimming removed 5 bases from V and 0 bases from J, with 10 bases in between. Germline V gives CDR1 MNHEY, CDR2 SVGAGI. DNA for the CDR3: TGTGCCAGCAGTCAAGCAAGCATGAACACTGAAGCTTTCTTT. Translated: CASSQASMNTEAFF.

J is TRBJ2-2 and V is TRBV27, with D possibly being TRBD1 (6 bases). CDR1 is MNHEY, CDR2 SMNVEV, per germline (reference sequence). CDR3 length: 15 residues. Trimming shortened V by 7 bases and J by 1 base, and 13 bases separated the two germline ends. The CDR3 loop is CASTAWGRNTGELFF. In DNA form, the CDR3 reads TGTGCCAGCACCGCTTGGGGGCGGAACACCGGGGAGCTGTTTTTT.

V and J are TRBV6-1 and TRBJ1-2; D call uncertain. Germline V lookup: CDR1 MNHNS, CDR2 SASEGT. This CDR3 spans 14 amino acids. V was pared by 6 bases and J by 4 bases, with 15 bases between. CDR3 sequence: CASRARGNGYGYTF. The CDR3 bases are TGTGCCAGCAGGGCAAGAGGCAACGGCTATGGCTACACCTTC.

The chain is built from TRBV7-9 and TRBJ2-1; 8 nucleotides agree with TRBD1. The V and J ends lost 3 bases and 9 bases, in that order; junction bases with no gene match: 4. This CDR3 has 13 residues. CDR1 and CDR2 (germline): SEHNR, FQNEAQ (reference sequence). The CDR3 sequence is CASSFAGGSEQFF. The CDR3, as DNA: TGTGCCAGCAGCTTCGCAGGGGGCTCTGAGCAGTTCTTC.

The chain joins TRBV10-3 to TRBJ1-2; D unclear. Germline V gives CDR1 ENHRY, CDR2 SYGVKD. V dropped 10 bases and J dropped 8 bases, with 20 bases sitting between them. The CDR3 has 13 amino acids. The CDR3 sequence: CATQPGPGKGYTF. DNA of the CDR3: TGTGCCACCCAACCGGGTCCCGGGAAGGGCTACACCTTC.

This clone was recorded a few times. V gene TRBV27 combines with J gene TRBJ1-2; no definite D call. Trimming left V 3 bases short and J 0 bases short, with 11 bases between. The germline V gene encodes CDR1 MNHEY and CDR2 SMNVEV (reference sequence). This CDR3 comprises 15 residues. CDR3 coding DNA: TGTGCCAGCAGTTTCTGGCCAGATGCTAACTATGGCTACACCTTC. It codes for CASSFWPDANYGYTF.

The chain has TRBV30 and TRBJ2-3; 12 bases map to TRBD2. The CDR3 loop spans 15 amino acids. J was trimmed by 3 bases and V by 3 bases; bases with no gene match: 4. Germline V gives CDR1 GTSNPN, CDR2 SVGIG (reference sequence). The CDR3 reads CAWRLAGGRTDTQYF. CDR3 DNA: TGTGCCTGGAGACTAGCGGGGGGTCGGACAGATACGCAGTATTTT.

V and J are TRBV6-6 and TRBJ1-1, with D possibly TRBD1 on 6 matching bases. Germline V lookup: CDR1 MNHNY, CDR2 SVGAGI (reference sequence). This CDR3 contains 13 residues. With 7 bases removed from V and 1 base from J, the gap between germline ends came to 10 bases. The CDR3 DNA sequence: TGTGCCAGCAAGATGACAGGGAACACTGAAGCTTTCTTT. Its translation: CASKMTGNTEAFF.

The rearrangement uses TRBV6-1 and TRBJ1-3, with a weak D call TRBD1 (5 bases). The CDR3 sequence is 13 residues long. V was cut by 5 bases and J by 4 bases, with 9 bases left in between. CDR1 and CDR2 from the germline V gene are MNHNS and SASEGT. Here the CDR3 DNA reads TGTGCCAGCAGTAAGGGGCTGGGAAACACCATATATTTT. Encoded protein: CASSKGLGNTIYF.

The gene calls are TRBV4-1 and TRBJ2-5, with 11 positions matching TRBD1. CDR1 MGHRA and CDR2 YSYEKL come from the germline V gene. CDR3 length equals 17 residues. V lost 4 bases and J lost 5; bases outside the gene matches: 12. The CDR3 region has the DNA TGCGCCAGCAGCCCCCTGGACAGGGGGCAGTTTCTGGAGACCCAGTACTTC. Protein product: CASSPLDRGQFLETQYF.